Presented here are 20 T cell receptor beta chains from one specimen sequenced in a study of cytomegalovirus exposure and HLA in healthy donors. Repertoires were generated with immunoSEQ multiplex PCR, while TCRdb's copy carries only in-frame clones and drops some. The sample yields about 150,000 clones, roughly nine tenths seen once. The sample comprised PBMCs. These receptors came from a young woman in good health and CMV-seropositive.

With regard to this clone: Compared with germline, one end of the junction differs, possibly owing to a read error. The V gene is TRBV28, the J gene TRBJ2-7, with 8 positions matching TRBD1. Germline V gene sequence: CDR1 MDHEN, CDR2 SYDVKM. The CDR3 loop spans 12 amino acids. The CDR3 sequence: CASRGRQGPSDF. CDR3 DNA: TGTGCCAGCAGGGGCAGACAGGGGCCCAGCGACTTC.

This clone was seen a single time. The V call is TRBV6-5, the J call TRBJ2-2, with 11 bases fitting TRBD1. V was pared by 7 bases and J by 5 bases, with 6 bases of the junction left unmatched. Looked up from germline, CDR1 is MNHEY and CDR2 is SVGAGI. CDR3 length: 15 amino acids. CDR3 amino acids: CASKGQGATTGELFF. The CDR3 DNA sequence: TGTGCCAGCAAAGGACAGGGGGCGACGACCGGGGAGCTGTTTTTT.

This chain links TRBV19 with TRBJ2-7; D remains ambiguous. V lost 3 bases and J lost 3, with 9 bases in between. The CDR3 contains 13 residues. The germline V gene has CDR1 LNHDA and CDR2 SQIVND (reference sequence). The CDR3 sequence: CASSMGQYYEQYF. The DNA for the CDR3 is TGTGCCAGTAGTATGGGCCAATACTACGAGCAGTACTTC.

The J gene is TRBJ1-3, the V gene TRBV21-1; TRBD1 is the table's D call and was not checked against the DNA. TRBV21-1 corresponds to a pseudogene. The CDR3 sequence is 17 residues long. CDR3 in DNA: TGTGCCAGCAGCAAAGGGGGCAGTGGGTCCTCTGGAAACACCATATATTTT. As protein: CASSKGGSGSSGNTIYF.

The rearrangement uses TRBV18 and TRBJ1-6; no firm D call. With 1 base removed from V and 8 bases from J, the gap between germline ends came to 6 bases. The CDR3 runs to 13 residues. In germline, CDR1 is KGHSH, CDR2 LQKENI. The CDR3 bases are TGTGCCAGCTCACCACAATCAGATTCACCCCTCCACTTT. Its translation is CASSPQSDSPLHF.

V and J are TRBV5-5 and TRBJ1-6; 7 bases are a match to TRBD1. The germline gives CDR1 SGHKS, CDR2 YYEKEE (reference sequence). CDR3 length equals 15 residues. The V and J ends lost 0 bases and 4 bases, in that order; junction bases with no gene match: 1. The CDR3 sequence is CASSLAQGYNSPLHF. The CDR3 bases are TGTGCCAGCAGCTTGGCACAGGGGTATAATTCACCCCTCCACTTT.

The sample holds one count of this clone. The V gene is TRBV6-5, the J gene TRBJ1-2; D is perhaps TRBD1 (6 bases). The V gene lost 5 bases and the J gene lost 4 bases, with 14 bases spanning the gap. From germline, CDR1 is MNHEY and CDR2 SVGAGI. The CDR3 has 14 amino acids. The CDR3 bases are TGTGCCAGCAGTCGAGACAGGACCAGCTATGGCTACACCTTC. Translation gives CASSRDRTSYGYTF.

The gene calls are TRBV28 and TRBJ2-7; no clear D. CDR3 length: 13 residues. V shed 4 bases and J shed 2 bases, with 9 bases lying between them. In germline, CDR1 is MDHEN, CDR2 SYDVKM. CDR3 sequence reads: CASSSANAYEQYF. The CDR3 bases are TGTGCCAGCAGTTCTGCTAACGCCTACGAGCAGTACTTC.

This sequence joins TRBV13 and TRBJ2-1, with 7 bases fitting TRBD1. This CDR3 is built from 16 residues. Trimming cost V 1 base and J 4 bases; bases outside gene matches: 7. Germline V gene lookup returns CDR1 PRHDT and CDR2 FYEKMQ (reference sequence). This CDR3 is CASSLEGTAKYNEQFF. The CDR3 nucleotides are TGTGCCAGCAGCTTAGAGGGGACAGCAAAATACAATGAGCAGTTCTTC.

J is TRBJ2-3 and V is TRBV21-1; TRBD2, the table's D call, was not compared with the DNA. TRBV21-1 is a documented pseudogene. The CDR3 runs to 17 residues. CDR3 DNA sequence: TGTGCCAGCAGCAAAGGGGTGCCTAGCGTAGGCACAGATACGCAGTATTTT. Protein sequence: CASSKGVPSVGTDTQYF.

The chain recombines TRBV5-4 with TRBJ1-1; D unresolved. Germline-derived CDR1 and CDR2 are SGHNT and YYREEE (reference sequence). V was pared by 9 bases and J by 3 bases, with 12 bases between. The CDR3 loop spans 12 amino acids. The CDR3, as DNA: TGTGCCACCTTCGGAGGCGACACTGAAGCTTTCTTT. As protein: CATFGGDTEAFF.

This rearrangement joins TRBV18 to TRBJ1-1; D gene unclear. The ends were cut back, 2 bases at V and 1 base at J, with 11 bases in the middle. This CDR3 has 15 residues. Germline V CDR1 and CDR2: KGHSH, LQKENI. CDR3 nucleotide sequence: TGTGCCAGCTCACCAACCCAACCTAGGAACACTGAAGCTTTCTTT. This codes for CASSPTQPRNTEAFF.

The gene calls are TRBV10-2 and TRBJ1-1, with D possibly matching TRBD1 (5 bases). V was clipped by 7 bases and J by 4 bases, with 16 bases between them. CDR1 and CDR2 (germline): WSHSY, SAAADI. The CDR3 runs to 14 residues. In DNA, the CDR3 is TGCGCCAGCACGAGGCCCGGGGGGGGCACTGAAGCTTTCTTT. It specifies CASTRPGGGTEAFF.

This clone has only a few counts. The chain recombines TRBV4-1 with TRBJ2-7, with a possible D match to TRBD1 (6 bases). V dropped 0 bases and J dropped 5 bases, with 14 bases sitting between them. Per the germline V gene, CDR1 is MGHRA and CDR2 is YSYEKL. The CDR3 totals 15 residues. This CDR3 reads CASSQDGDNTNEQYF. The DNA of the CDR3 is TGCGCCAGCAGCCAAGATGGGGACAACACGAACGAGCAGTACTTC.

This chain connects TRBV30 to TRBJ2-3; TRBD1 is a possible D gene (6 bases). Germline assignment: CDR1 GTSNPN and CDR2 SVGIG (reference sequence). This CDR3 region has 14 residues. Trimming cost V 4 bases and J 2 bases, with 13 bases left between them. The CDR3 sequence is CAWTRTGTTDTQYF. As DNA, the CDR3 is TGTGCCTGGACCAGAACAGGGACCACAGATACGCAGTATTTT.

This rearrangement joins TRBV9 to TRBJ1-4; 7 bases match TRBD1. There are 16 residues in the CDR3. Germline CDR1 SGDLS, CDR2 YYNGEE. Germline trimming cut 3 bases from V and 7 bases from J; bases unmatched to any gene: 12. The CDR3 loop reads CASSAPRTGAGEKLFF. CDR3 DNA sequence: TGTGCCAGCAGCGCCCCCCGAACAGGGGCAGGTGAAAAACTGTTTTTT.

This clone showed up just a few times. The chain employs TRBV30 and TRBJ1-1; tentatively, D is TRBD1 (5 bases). V was trimmed by 0 bases and J by 6 bases, leaving 8 bases between them. The CDR3 loop spans 12 amino acids. Per the germline V gene, CDR1 is GTSNPN and CDR2 is SVGIG (reference sequence). The CDR3 region has the DNA TGTGCCTGGAGTGTACCAGGGCCTGAAGCTTTCTTT. It encodes CAWSVPGPEAFF.

This clone has just one count. The chain uses TRBV7-8 and TRBJ1-2; unclear D gene. Germline CDR1 and CDR2: SGHVS and FQNEAQ. With 8 bases removed from V and 2 bases from J, the gap between germline ends came to 18 bases. The CDR3 spans 15 residues. The CDR3 sequence: CASCKAGQQNYGYTF. The CDR3 coding sequence is TGTGCCAGCTGCAAAGCGGGCCAGCAGAACTATGGCTACACCTTC.

The chain joins TRBV28 to TRBJ1-2, with unresolved D. This CDR3 spans 11 amino acids. V was cut by 3 bases and J by 8 bases, with 7 bases left in between. CDR1 MDHEN and CDR2 SYDVKM come from the germline V gene. The CDR3 coding sequence is TGTGCCAGCAGTTTGCGGCACGGCTACACCTTC. This encodes CASSLRHGYTF.

This clone has a single count. CDR3 amino acids: CASKTLAGASYEQYF. CDR3 in DNA: TGTGCCAGCAAAACTCTAGCGGGGGCCTCCTACGAGCAGTACTTC. V is TRBV6-1 and J is TRBJ2-7; TRBD2 aligns across 10 bases. The trim removed 7 bases at V and 0 bases at J, leaving 6 bases unmatched. From germline, CDR1 is MNHNS and CDR2 SASEGT. This CDR3 is built from 15 residues.